The source of this T cell receptor (beta chain) is a study of Ad26.COV2.S vaccination and SARS-CoV-2 variants. General study results and limits: Those who received the vaccine showed greater spike-specific TCR breadth than those given placebo. The TCR-based breadth and depth measures might underestimate overall T cell responses. Placebo recipients and vaccine recipients were similar in non-spike TCR breadth.

As regards this clone: Its target is unknown.

Treatment denoted: around 19 received Ad26.COV2.S at low or high dose, single or two shots; several received placebo; per-sample allocation not given. It was on day 63 after the first vaccine or placebo injection that samples were taken. Within Boston, the person who donated was an adult of 18-55 years. Deletions cut 3 bases from V and 4 bases from J, with 5 bases between. CDR3 size: 12 residues. Libraries were prepared by immunoSEQ multiplex PCR; TCRdb keeps only in-frame clonotypes and omits some of them. The table has 350,000 to 450,000 clones, over 80% seen once. This rearrangement joins TRBV12-3 or TRBV12-4 to TRBJ2-3, with D hard to call. The receptor comes from a person aged 18-65 years who received the Ad26.COV2.S COVID-19 vaccine or a placebo. The starting material was peripheral blood, obtained in a trial of Ad26.COV2.S vaccine versus placebo. CDR3: CASSFLPDTQYF. CDR3 coding DNA: TGTGCCAGCAGTTTTTTGCCAGATACGCAGTATTTT.